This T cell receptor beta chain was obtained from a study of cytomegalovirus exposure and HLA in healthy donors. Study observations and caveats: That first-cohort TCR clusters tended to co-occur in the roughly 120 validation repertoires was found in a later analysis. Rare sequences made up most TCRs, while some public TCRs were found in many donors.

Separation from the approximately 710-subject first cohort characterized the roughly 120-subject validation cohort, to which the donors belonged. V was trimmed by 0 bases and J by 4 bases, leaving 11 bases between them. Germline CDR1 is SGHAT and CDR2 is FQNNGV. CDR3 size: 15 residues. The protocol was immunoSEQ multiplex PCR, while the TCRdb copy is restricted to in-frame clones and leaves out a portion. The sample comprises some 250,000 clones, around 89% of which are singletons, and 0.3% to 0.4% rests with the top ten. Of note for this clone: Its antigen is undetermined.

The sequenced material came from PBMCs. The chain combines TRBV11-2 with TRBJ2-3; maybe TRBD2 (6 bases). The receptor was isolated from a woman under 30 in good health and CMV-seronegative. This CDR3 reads CASSLDHGSADTQYF. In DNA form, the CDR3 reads TGTGCCAGCAGCTTAGATCACGGGAGCGCAGATACGCAGTATTTT.